Presented here are 29 T cell receptor beta chains from one specimen sequenced in a study of vaccination and CD4 T cells after COVID-19. Specified treatment: approximately nine-day PBMC culture with coronavirus spike peptide pools or control peptides (ViraFEST assay). These receptors' targets are unknown. CD4+ T cells that had been cultured provided DNA sequenced with the Oncomine TCR Beta short-read assay. Each CDR3 protein is one row after TCRdb ran MiXCR on the PCR reads. Among roughly 20,000 distinct CDR3 sequences, 55% to 65% were seen once, and the ten largest hold more than 20%. Sequences were derived from CD4+ T cells from blood, cultured in vitro, sampled before SARS-CoV-2 vaccination. The source is a human donor who received a COVID-19 vaccine.

This clonotype was seen only a few times. This chain links TRBV20-1 with TRBJ2-3; a weak D match, TRBD2 (5 bases). Between the trimmed V and J ends, which lost 7 bases and 2 bases, there was a span of 7 bases. The CDR3 has 11 residues. Germline V lookup: CDR1 DFQATT, CDR2 SNEGSKA (reference sequence). The CDR3 here is CSGEITDTQYF. The DNA of the CDR3 is TGCAGTGGGGAGATCACAGATACGCAGTATTTT.

This clonotype was counted only a few times. V usage is TRBV2 and J usage is TRBJ2-2, with unresolved D. The CDR3 has 11 residues. Germline-derived CDR1 and CDR2 are SNHLY and FYNNEI. Between the trimmed V and J ends, which lost 6 bases and 4 bases, there was a span of 3 bases. The CDR3 DNA follows: TGTGCCAGCAGCCTCACCGGGGAGCTGTTTTTT. Translation: CASSLTGELFF.

Only one count was recorded for this clonotype. The chain joins TRBV7-9 to TRBJ2-7; 8 bases map to TRBD1. Germline V gives CDR1 SEHNR, CDR2 FQNEAQ (reference sequence). Unmatched junction bases numbered 11, after V lost 5 bases and J lost 2 bases. The CDR3 totals 16 residues. The CDR3 spells CASSAFNRGNAYEQYF. The DNA for the CDR3 is TGTGCCAGCAGCGCATTTAACAGGGGGAACGCCTACGAGCAGTACTTC.

This chain links TRBV21-1 with TRBJ2-7; TRBD1, the table's D call, was not compared with the DNA. TRBV21-1 is a recognized pseudogene. This CDR3 region has 14 residues. The chain's CDR3 is CASTRDRGPYEQYF. The CDR3 coding sequence is TGTGCCAGCACCAGGGACAGGGGGCCCTACGAGCAGTACTTC.

The chain joins TRBV19 to TRBJ2-2; the match to TRBD1 covers 11 bases. This CDR3 has 13 residues. The junction had 4 bases not matched to a gene; V was cut back by 11 bases and J by 5 bases. Looked up from germline, CDR1 is LNHDA and CDR2 is SQIVND (reference sequence). CDR3 loop: CACRDRGTGELFF. Here the CDR3 DNA reads TGTGCCTGCCGGGACAGGGGGACCGGGGAGCTGTTTTTT.

The V gene is TRBV6-1, the J gene TRBJ1-5; D is uncertain. The CDR3 totals 15 residues. The V gene's germline CDR1 is MNHNS and CDR2 SASEGT. V lost 4 bases and J lost 4, with 14 bases in between. Here the CDR3 DNA reads TGTGCCAGCAGTGGCTGGCAGGTGGGTAATCAGCCCCAGCATTTT. Translation gives CASSGWQVGNQPQHF.

The V gene is TRBV19, the J gene TRBJ1-5; 7 bases agree with TRBD1. Germline V gene data show CDR1 as LNHDA and CDR2 as SQIVND (reference sequence). The CDR3 covers 14 residues. Germline trimming cut 7 bases from V and 3 bases from J; bases unmatched to any gene: 6. The CDR3 protein is CASNGGQFNQPQHF. For the CDR3, the DNA is TGTGCCAGTAACGGGGGACAGTTCAATCAGCCCCAGCATTTT.

This clonotype was counted between two and nine times. One junction end does not reproduce the germline sequence, and a read error may be involved. V gene TRBV12-3 or TRBV12-4 combines with J gene TRBJ1-2, with TRBD1 identical over 7 bases. This CDR3 contains 13 residues. The CDR3 sequence: CASNLDRAGGYTF. The CDR3, as DNA: TGTGCCAGCAATTTAGACAGGGCTGGTGGCTACACCTTC.

The chain uses TRBV6-1 and TRBJ2-2; a possible D gene is TRBD2 (5 bases). The CDR3 loop spans 14 amino acids. Germline CDR1 and CDR2: MNHNS and SASEGT. The germline V and J ends were trimmed by 6 bases and 4 bases, with 12 bases remaining between them. CDR3 sequence reads: CASSLNGVTGELFF. The CDR3 nucleotides read TGTGCCAGCAGCTTAAACGGGGTCACCGGGGAGCTGTTTTTT.

The sample holds one count of this clonotype. This chain uses TRBV24-1 with TRBJ2-3, with D perhaps being TRBD1 or TRBD2 (5 bases each). Looked up from germline, CDR1 is KGHDR and CDR2 is SFDVKD. Trimming left V 0 bases short and J 4 bases short, with 13 bases between. This CDR3 has 16 residues. For the CDR3, the DNA is TGTGCCACCAGTGATTTGGGGACGGGCTGGTCAGATACGCAGTATTTT. This codes for CATSDLGTGWSDTQYF.

The table lists this clonotype with a few counts. The chain employs TRBV12-3 or TRBV12-4 and TRBJ2-5; D is perhaps TRBD2 (5 bases). V was cut by 6 bases and J by 5 bases, with 19 bases left in between. The CDR3 extends over 15 amino acids. Written as DNA, the CDR3 is TGTGCCAGCAGGCACACCCGGGGTTATCACGAGACCCAGTACTTC. Translating gives CASRHTRGYHETQYF.

The table lists this clonotype with a few counts. The gene calls are TRBV7-9 and TRBJ2-4, with D maybe TRBD1 (6 bases). The CDR3 length is 17 residues. Trimming shortened V by 0 bases and J by 0 bases, and 12 bases separated the two germline ends. Germline values: CDR1 SEHNR, CDR2 FQNEAQ (reference sequence). CDR3 residues: CASSLAQGSKAKNIQYF. Written as DNA, the CDR3 is TGTGCCAGCAGCTTAGCGCAGGGGTCGAAAGCCAAAAACATTCAGTACTTC.

The genes are TRBV6-5 and TRBJ2-5; D perhaps matches TRBD1 (5 bases). The germline gives CDR1 MNHEY, CDR2 SVGAGI. Deletions cut 4 bases from V and 1 base from J, with 13 bases between. CDR3 size: 15 residues. The CDR3 coding sequence is TGTGCCAGCAGTTCCCTGGGCAGGGCCCAAGAGACCCAGTACTTC. It translates to CASSSLGRAQETQYF.

The J gene is TRBJ2-1, the V gene TRBV6-1; 9 bases map to TRBD2. In germline, CDR1 is MNHNS, CDR2 SASEGT. The trim removed 5 bases at V and 9 bases at J, leaving 8 bases unmatched. The CDR3 has 14 amino acids. CDR3 bases: TGTGCCAGCAGTCGAACTGGGACTAGCACTGAGCAGTTCTTC. This gives the protein CASSRTGTSTEQFF.

The V call is TRBV6-1, the J call TRBJ2-5; possibly TRBD1 or TRBD2 for D (5 bases each). This CDR3 comprises 14 residues. Germline lookup yields CDR1 MNHNS and CDR2 SASEGT. Trimming cost V 6 bases and J 2 bases, with 13 bases left between them. The CDR3 sequence is CASSGAKGQETQYF. As DNA, the CDR3 is TGTGCCAGCAGCGGGGCGAAGGGACAAGAGACCCAGTACTTC.

The sample holds a few counts of this clonotype. V gene TRBV20-1 combines with J gene TRBJ1-5; a possible D gene is TRBD1 (5 bases). V was cut by 3 bases and J by 2 bases, with 11 bases left in between. This CDR3 has 14 amino acids. Germline assignment: CDR1 DFQATT and CDR2 SNEGSKA (reference sequence). The CDR3 DNA follows: TGCAGTGCTAGGGGTCAGGGAGGCAATCAGCCCCAGCATTTT. The encoded protein is CSARGQGGNQPQHF.

This rearrangement joins TRBV24-1 to TRBJ2-5; TRBD1 matches 8 bases. The CDR3 has 16 amino acids. The germline V gene has CDR1 KGHDR and CDR2 SFDVKD. V shed 0 bases and J 5 bases; nucleotides not matched to a gene: 7. CDR3 nucleotide sequence: TGTGCCACCAGTGATTTGCCCGGGACAGGCAAGGAGACCCAGTACTTC. Its protein product is CATSDLPGTGKETQYF.

Here the CDR3 reads CASSLGISTDTQYF. CDR3 in DNA: TGTGCCAGCAGCTTAGGTATTAGCACAGATACGCAGTATTTT. The chain joins TRBV7-2 to TRBJ2-3; D remains ambiguous. V dropped 1 base and J dropped 0 bases, with 5 bases sitting between them. The length of the CDR3 is 14 residues. Germline CDR1 and CDR2: SGHTA and FQGNSA.

The gene calls are TRBV14 and TRBJ1-6; 9 bases fit TRBD1. The CDR3 covers 15 residues. J was trimmed by 7 bases and V by 4 bases; bases with no gene match: 5. Per the germline V gene, CDR1 is SGHDN and CDR2 is FVKESK. The CDR3, as DNA: TGTGCCAGCAGCCTACCGGGACAGGGAAATTCACCCCTCCACTTT. It translates to CASSLPGQGNSPLHF.

The V call is TRBV27, the J call TRBJ1-5; unclear D gene. V shed 2 bases and J shed 0 bases, with 20 bases lying between them. CDR1 and CDR2 (germline): MNHEY, SMNVEV (reference sequence). The CDR3 sequence is 19 residues long. CDR3 sequence (DNA): TGTGCCAGCAGTTTAGGTGGTGGGAAGAATCGATATAGCAATCAGCCCCAGCATTTT. It translates to CASSLGGGKNRYSNQPQHF.

Points on this clonotype: One junction end disagrees with the germline gene, perhaps due to a read error. The rearrangement uses TRBV24-1 and TRBJ1-2, with D unclear. The CDR3 loop spans 13 amino acids. CDR1 KGHDR and CDR2 SFDVKD come from the germline V gene. CDR3 sequence: CTTSDDPDGGYTF. As DNA, the CDR3 is TGTACCACCAGTGACGACCCAGACGGAGGCTACACCTTC.

V and J are TRBV6-1 and TRBJ1-3, with unresolved D. V lost 4 bases, J lost 8 bases, and 18 bases lay in between. The CDR3 contains 15 residues. Germline V lookup: CDR1 MNHNS, CDR2 SASEGT. The CDR3 loop reads CASSAISGSRDTIYF. The CDR3 DNA reads as TGTGCCAGCAGTGCAATTTCAGGAAGCCGGGACACCATATATTTT.

The chain couples TRBV19 to TRBJ1-5; weak D call: TRBD1 (6 bases). The germline V gene has CDR1 LNHDA and CDR2 SQIVND (reference sequence). The V end lost 6 bases, the J end lost 8 bases, and 20 bases lay between the germline ends. This CDR3 is built from 15 residues. Written as DNA, the CDR3 is TGTGCCAGTAGCCATCAGGGGATGCCGAAGGAGCCCCAGCATTTT. Its translation: CASSHQGMPKEPQHF.

This clonotype was observed once. The CDR3 nucleotides read TGTGCCAGCAGCTGGAGTTCAGGTAACTCCTACAATGAGCAGTTCTTC. This encodes CASSWSSGNSYNEQFF. The V call is TRBV7-2, the J call TRBJ2-1; no definite D call. CDR1 is SGHTA, CDR2 FQGNSA, per germline. The CDR3 covers 16 residues. Trimming left V 4 bases short and J 0 bases short, with 13 bases between.

The J gene is TRBJ2-5, the V gene TRBV19; 7 nucleotides agree with TRBD2. The CDR3 is 12 amino acids. Germline loops: CDR1 LNHDA, CDR2 SQIVND (reference sequence). Trimming at V came to 9 bases and at J to 5 bases, leaving 6 bases not matched to a gene. CDR3 residues: CASSRGEETQYF. The CDR3 region has the DNA TGTGCCAGCTCCCGGGGGGAGGAGACCCAGTACTTC.

The gene calls are TRBV10-3 and TRBJ1-5; D is ambiguous. This CDR3 spans 17 amino acids. V was cut by 0 bases and J by 7 bases, with 19 bases left in between. Germline CDR1 and CDR2: ENHRY and SYGVKD. The DNA of the CDR3 is TGTGCCATCAGTGAGTCGGGGATGCATCCGGGGTTACAGCCCCAGCATTTT. Protein: CAISESGMHPGLQPQHF.

The V gene is TRBV5-8, the J gene TRBJ1-1; D perhaps matches TRBD1 (5 bases). The germline CDR1 and CDR2 sequences are SGHTS and YDEGEE. This CDR3 has 16 amino acids. Trimming removed 1 base from V and 0 bases from J, with 13 bases in between. This chain's CDR3 is CASSLRRGVLNTEAFF. For the CDR3, the DNA is TGTGCCAGCAGCTTGCGGAGAGGGGTTTTGAACACTGAAGCTTTCTTT.

V usage is TRBV20-1 and J usage is TRBJ2-4; 8 bases are shared with TRBD1. The length of the CDR3 is 17 residues. With 1 base clipped from V and 2 bases from J, the junction kept 10 bases outside the gene matches. Germline V gene data show CDR1 as DFQATT and CDR2 as SNEGSKA (reference sequence). The CDR3 sequence: CSARAPGTGATKNIQYF. The CDR3 nucleotides read TGCAGTGCTAGAGCACCCGGGACAGGAGCAACCAAAAACATTCAGTACTTC.

V is TRBV6-1 and J is TRBJ1-5; D remains ambiguous. In germline, CDR1 is MNHNS, CDR2 SASEGT. There are 13 residues in the CDR3. V gave up 6 bases and J gave up 5 bases, with 11 bases separating them. CDR3 amino acids: CASSLGWDQPQHF. The CDR3, as DNA: TGTGCCAGCAGCCTGGGGTGGGATCAGCCCCAGCATTTT.